The T cell receptor (beta chain) described here comes from a study of cytomegalovirus exposure and HLA in healthy donors. Study-level points and caveats: As was reported, the classifier diagnosed cytomegalovirus status with high specificity and sensitivity. Rarity held for most TCR sequences, but there were some public TCRs that occurred in many donors.

The PCR had 60 Vbeta and 13 Jbeta primers. Under the authors' procedure: Unique TCR beta chains totaled some 80 million in a later count, with roughly 12 million of them shared. Clones were read by immunoSEQ multiplex PCR, and TCRdb kept only the in-frame ones, dropping some. For V, J and clone size, that table is used; D and trimming come from the DNA. The sample consists of 88,000 or so clones, roughly 65% of them appearing once. This clone was seen a few times. Its antigen is not known. The V and J ends lost 10 bases and 4 bases, in that order; junction bases with no gene match: 13. Germline V gene sequence: CDR1 MNHEY, CDR2 SMNVEV (reference sequence). The CDR3 sequence is 15 residues long. At sampling all donors were nominally healthy, likely with unrecorded immune exposures.

The sequence derives from a male donor in good health and CMV-seropositive. Sequences were obtained from PBMCs. This chain joins TRBV27 and TRBJ2-3, with 8 bases fitting TRBD1. The CDR3 DNA reads as TGTGCCATTCGGACAGGGATCGGGGTTTCAGATACGCAGTATTTT. This translates into CAIRTGIGVSDTQYF.